This T cell receptor beta chain was sequenced in a study of blood T cell repertoires in COVID-19. Overall study context: Both acute and convalescent COVID-19 samples were obtained from the United States, Italy and Spain.

This CDR3 region has 14 residues. J gave up 6 bases and V 6 bases, and 7 bases lay outside the gene matches. From germline, CDR1 is MRHNA and CDR2 SNTAGT. In the original workflow: Scientists estimated how many nucleated cells there were by amplifying reference gene primers. Produced via immunoSEQ multiplex PCR; TCRdb's table is partial and in-frame only. V and J calls plus clone size are reproduced from that table; the DNA served to infer D and trimming. The sample consists of approximately 47,000 clones, 90% of them appearing once. Sample: peripheral blood. This clonotype was obtained from a man between 70 and 80 years old with active COVID-19. This sequence joins TRBV6-4 and TRBJ2-2, with 7 bases that match TRBD1. CDR3 sequence: CASSPDRAAGELFF. The DNA of the CDR3 is TGTGCCAGCAGCCCCGACAGGGCTGCCGGGGAGCTGTTTTTT.